This is a list of T cell receptor beta chains from one sample in a study of T cells expressing NK-cell markers. TCRdb derives one entry per CDR3 protein from the 5' RACE reads, leaving out DNA. The sample yields some 500,000 distinct CDR3 sequences, of which the top ten take up more than 1.4%. The specimen was blood T cells: a sorted CD56 or NKG2C T cell subset, CD4+ or CD8+ T cells, or bulk PBMC T cells (not recorded which). The receptors shown here come from a woman in her 50s in good health. The CDR3 runs from the conserved cysteine through the conserved F or W.

v_gene,len,j_gene,CDR3aa
TRBV7-8,15,TRBJ2-7,CASSRGGDRAYEQYF
TRBV11-2,16,TRBJ2-1,CASSPYRRRSYNEQFF
TRBV10-2,16,TRBJ1-1,CASSEVRGSAWTEAFF
TRBV5-6,14,TRBJ1-4,CASSSLASNEKLFF
TRBV20-1,16,TRBJ2-1,CSASPDTGGPGNEQFF
TRBV5-5,14,TRBJ2-4,CASSLAFEGNIQYF
TRBV3-1,13,TRBJ2-7,CASSQTGKFEQYF
TRBV6-6,16,TRBJ2-3,CASLEGLTLFKHTQYF
TRBV2,13,TRBJ2-2,CASSPRMAGELFF
TRBV11-3,13,TRBJ2-1,CASSLYSVREQFF
TRBV25-1,12,TRBJ2-1,CASSESGTGQFF
TRBV20-1,14,TRBJ1-2,CSAIRTGVGYGYTF
TRBV18,14,TRBJ2-1,CASSPGLQINEQFF
TRBV4-1,17,TRBJ2-6,CASSQSDTPSGANVLTF
TRBV30,14,TRBJ2-2,CAWNGDRYTGELFF
TRBV5-1,15,TRBJ1-4,CASRLPGRGSEKLFF
TRBV25-1,12,TRBJ2-2,CASSPHDGELFF
TRBV25-1,13,TRBJ2-4,CASSDQTRRIQYF
TRBV12-3/TRBV12-4,14,TRBJ2-7,CASSLPGSTYEQYF
TRBV21-1,12,TRBJ2-7,CASGHGLDEQYF
TRBV12-3/TRBV12-4,13,TRBJ2-5,CASRLAPRETQYF
TRBV30,13,TRBJ2-7,CAWSEGTVSEQYF
TRBV7-6,16,TRBJ1-1,CASSLGTDRVGTEAFF
TRBV7-2,14,TRBJ1-2,CASSGGTGKWSYTF
TRBV24-1,14,TRBJ2-2,CATSVGLNTGELFF
TRBV6-5,15,TRBJ1-3,CASSRTGRNGNTIYF
TRBV12-3/TRBV12-4,17,TRBJ2-1,CASSPSLGAGGSREQFF
TRBV5-1,14,TRBJ1-2,CASSLEGSDYGYTF
TRBV20-1,13,TRBJ2-1,CRASESSYNEQFF
TRBV7-9,17,TRBJ2-1,CASRPNPSSGSVNEQFF
TRBV12-3/TRBV12-4,15,TRBJ2-5,CASSFSRTSIGTQYF
TRBV9,16,TRBJ2-5,CASSVKGAGGQETQYF
TRBV6-2/TRBV6-3,14,TRBJ1-2,CASSYLDKPYGYTF
TRBV7-8,16,TRBJ2-1,CASSLVVASGYNEQFF
TRBV5-1,14,TRBJ2-7,CASSEDRPDYEQYF
TRBV3-1,13,TRBJ1-1,CASSPKGRTEAFF
TRBV21-1,13,TRBJ2-1,CASGIAGHNEQFF
TRBV9,16,TRBJ2-2,CASSGAGGGNTGELFF
TRBV6-4,14,TRBJ2-2,CASSVRPESGELFF
TRBV20-1,15,TRBJ2-5,CSARGGGTVSGAQYF